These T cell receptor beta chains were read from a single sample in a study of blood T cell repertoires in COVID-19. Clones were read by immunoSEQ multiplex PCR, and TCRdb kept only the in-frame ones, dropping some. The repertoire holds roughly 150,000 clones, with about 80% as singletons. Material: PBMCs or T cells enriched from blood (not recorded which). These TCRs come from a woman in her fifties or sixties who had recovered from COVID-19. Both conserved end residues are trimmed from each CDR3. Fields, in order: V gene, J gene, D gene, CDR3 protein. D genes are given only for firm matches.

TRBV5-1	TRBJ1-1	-	ASSLEHSLNTEAF
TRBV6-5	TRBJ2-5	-	ASSRGMGTQY
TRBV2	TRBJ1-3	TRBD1	ASSARGPGNTIY
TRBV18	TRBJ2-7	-	ASSPYFGQNSREQY
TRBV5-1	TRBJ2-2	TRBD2	ASSLGVTSGGTGELF
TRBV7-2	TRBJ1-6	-	ASSLNRSYNSPLH
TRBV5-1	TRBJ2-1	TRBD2	ASSRLAGAYNEQF
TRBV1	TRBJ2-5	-	TSSQNPNQAQETQY
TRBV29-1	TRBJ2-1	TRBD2	SVTGGLDEQF
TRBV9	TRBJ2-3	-	ASSVGDTQY
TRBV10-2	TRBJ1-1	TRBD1	ASRLQGAWTEAF
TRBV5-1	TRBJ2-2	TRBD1	ASSLGNRGPGELF
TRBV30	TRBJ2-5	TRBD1	AWSTGTGVGWTQY
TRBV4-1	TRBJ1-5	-	ASSRKGSGEGNQPQH
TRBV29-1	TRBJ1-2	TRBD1	SVAGGRIDGYT
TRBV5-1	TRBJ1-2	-	ASSLDGTDYNYGYT
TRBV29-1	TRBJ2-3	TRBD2	SVYHGGADTQY
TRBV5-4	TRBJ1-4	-	ASSKTGTLGEKLF
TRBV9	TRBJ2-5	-	ASSVSLPGGGETQY
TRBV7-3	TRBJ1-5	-	PSSSGKPLTGQPQH
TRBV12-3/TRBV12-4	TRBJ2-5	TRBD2	ASASGGETQY
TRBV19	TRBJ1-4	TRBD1	ASSSERQGTNEKLF
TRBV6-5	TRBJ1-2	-	ASSQTGYYGYT
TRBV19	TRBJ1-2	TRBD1	ASSAWDSSNYGYT
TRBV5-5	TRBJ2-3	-	ASSSPIGHSSTDTQY
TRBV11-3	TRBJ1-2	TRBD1	ASSFHRGYYGYT